Below are 5 T cell receptor beta chains sequenced from a single sample in a study of blood T cell repertoires in COVID-19. Sequencing was performed with immunoSEQ multiplex PCR; in TCRdb, only in-frame clones are kept and a portion is missing. The sample has 200,000 to 250,000 clones; 81% are singletons. The sequenced sample was PBMCs or T cells enriched from blood (not recorded which). The receptor source for this set is a woman between 45 and 60 years old with acute COVID-19.

This chain uses TRBV30 with TRBJ2-5; TRBD2 matches at 13 bases. The CDR3 totals 14 residues. Germline CDR1 reads GTSNPN; CDR2 reads SVGIG (reference sequence). Trimming at V came to 7 bases and at J to 3 bases, leaving 5 bases not matched to a gene. The CDR3 DNA follows: TGTGCCTCAGGACTAGCGGGAGCAGAAGAGACCCAGTACTTC. Translated: CASGLAGAEETQYF.

The V call is TRBV30, the J call TRBJ1-4; 7 positions agree with TRBD1. CDR3 size: 14 residues. With V trimmed by 5 bases and J by 7 bases, 10 bases remained unmatched. Germline lookup yields CDR1 GTSNPN and CDR2 SVGIG (reference sequence). Here the CDR3 reads CAWSYEGAAEKLFF. CDR3 coding DNA: TGTGCCTGGTCGTACGAGGGGGCGGCTGAAAAACTGTTTTTT. Using reference TRBV30 and TRBJ1-4 for the parts outside the CDR3, the full variable domain is SQTIHQWPATLVQPVGSPLSLECTVEGTSNPNLYWYRQAAGRGLQLLFYSVGIGQISSEVPQNLSASRPQDRQFILSSKKLLLSDSGFYLCAWSYEGAAEKLFFGSGTQLSVL.

The chain joins TRBV4-3 to TRBJ1-3; D is possibly TRBD1 (5 bases). Trimming shortened V by 0 bases and J by 4 bases, and 16 bases separated the two germline ends. The CDR3 is 17 amino acids. Germline CDR1 and CDR2: LGHNA and YSLEER. CDR3 residues: CASSQDFGRAAGNTIYF. DNA of the CDR3: TGCGCCAGCAGCCAAGATTTCGGCAGGGCGGCGGGAAACACCATATATTTT.

V and J are TRBV20-1 and TRBJ2-2; D not resolved. With 0 bases removed from V and 10 bases from J, the gap between germline ends came to 6 bases. The CDR3 runs 11 residues. The V gene's germline CDR1 is DFQATT and CDR2 SNEGSKA (reference sequence). CDR3 protein: CSARESEELFF. Here the CDR3 DNA reads TGCAGTGCTAGAGAGTCAGAGGAGCTGTTTTTT.

The gene calls are TRBV19 and TRBJ2-7, with D perhaps matching TRBD1 (6 bases). The CDR3 covers 12 residues. Germline values: CDR1 LNHDA, CDR2 SQIVND (reference sequence). V was pared by 3 bases and J by 6 bases, with 9 bases between. The CDR3 nucleotides read TGTGCCAGTAGTATTATAGGGGGCGAGCAGTACTTC. It codes for CASSIIGGEQYF.